This T cell receptor beta chain comes out of a study of shared clonotypes between healthy human individuals (TCRdb year 2020). Notes on the research overall: Three men and two women, aged 18 to 49 years, made up the cohort. For each donor, three plates each were used for CD4 naive and CD4 memory, two plates were used for CD8 naive, and one plate was used for CD8 memory. Blood TCR repertoires of five healthy adults were deeply sequenced to estimate repertoire size and the extent of clonotype sharing between individuals. Libraries were prepared and TCR repertoires were sequenced by different laboratories using diverse techniques, in order to increase sequencing depth and limit assay-specific biases. Each donor's leukapheresis produced roughly between roughly 0.94 and 9.5 billion PBMCs. The full study reports these points: Sampling was restricted to blood, and TCR repertoires in tissues likely differ from the TCR repertoires found in blood. Larger estimated clonotype richness was generally found for naive subsets than for memory subsets. Sharing across four donors was observed for 4.5% to 6.5% of naive CD4, over 3% of naive CD8, 2.3% of memory CD4, and around 0.42% of memory CD8 clonotypes. Because the study included only a small number of donors, the genetic and exposure-history diversity represented was limited. Incomplete sequencing was indicated by rarefaction of sorted-subset datasets, despite the large sequencing depth. Compared with non-shared clonotypes, clonotypes shared by all four sorted-subset donors had higher generation probabilities. Based on pairwise subsampling, the degree of clonotype sharing among donors was expected to be affected by sequencing depth.

The donors were healthy, HIV-negative adults with no recently reported acute infections or vaccinations. Only Caucasian adults living in Nashville, Tennessee, USA were represented among the donors. Magnetic negative selection was used to enrich CD4+ T cells, after which naive cells were positively selected on CD45RA and the negative fraction became the memory subset. After blood collection by leukapheresis, PBMCs were isolated using Ficoll-Histopaque density gradient centrifugation and then cryopreserved in the vapor phase of liquid nitrogen. Purity and quantity of every magnetically sorted T cell population were checked by analytical flow cytometry. Genomic DNA was isolated from each sorted fraction and quantified by UV absorbance on a Nanodrop 2000c. Using the deep immunoSEQ assay, TCR CDR3 regions were amplified from genomic DNA by multiplex PCR. Extracted genomic DNA from each cell subset was spread evenly across all wells of several immunoSEQ 96-well plates, with each plate serving as a replicate. For sorted subsets, each replicate PCR was loaded with 200 ng genomic DNA, equivalent to some 27,000 T cell genomes. Purified libraries were quantified with a Qubit 3.0 fluorometer, sized on a Bioanalyzer 2100, and re-quantified with the KAPA Library Quantification kit. A separate single-read 150-cycle Illumina NextSeq 550 flow cell was used to sequence each immunoSEQ 96-well plate. The authors processed their data as follows. Because the immunoSEQ output held only junctional sequences and lacked quality scores, the filtering could not match the filtering applied to full-length reads. To assign V/J genes and CDR3, sequences were annotated using PyIR, a Python wrapper for IgBLAST v1.9, with IMGT germline references. Reads with weak V/J assignments (E-value above 1e-6), missing CDR3, stop codons, out-of-frame junctions, or ambiguous translated residues were removed. V3J clonotypes were defined as sequences sharing the same inferred V gene, J gene, and CDR3 amino acid sequence. Percentage overlap between repertoires was calculated by dividing the number of shared unique clonotypes by the size of the smaller repertoire. RTK rarefaction, the Chao1 estimator, and Recon v2.1 estimates of unobserved clonotypes were used to assess repertoire richness. OLGA was used to compute generation probabilities for all TCRbeta clonotypes that the gDNA method yielded from a handful of donors. Entries here come from immuneACCESS through TCRdb and include only in-frame sequences with V and J called. Some clones fail to appear in such tables; in the studies checked, an unresolved V gene covers under half of the shortfall, and the cause of the remainder is unknown. That table supplies the V and J calls and clone size; D and trimming were determined from the DNA. For this sample the table gives approximately 2.5 million clones, of which 90% to 95% were detected only once. The ten top clones hold 0.36% of the sample.

About this clone: It has no known antigen specificity. Nothing much larger sits one base from this clone, and base qualities are not available.

V loses 2 bases, J loses 7 bases, and the germline ends lie 15 bases apart. Sequences MDHEN (CDR1) and SYDVKM (CDR2) are obtained from the germline V gene. The CDR3 goes from the cysteine to the phenylalanine over 15 residues. Only the CDR3 region is kept as DNA, spanning 45 bases read in frame from base 1. The chain joins TRBV28 to TRBJ1-5; the D segment cannot be called with confidence. The specimen sequenced was naive CD4+ T cells from PBMCs. This specimen's cell subset or site label, per the study, means: CD45RA+ positively selected. The sequence came from a man younger than 35 in good health. Some clones in this sample may be carry-over from other donors' samples. DNA sequence: TGTGCCAGCAGTTTAACTGGACGGTCGTGGCAGCCCCAGCATTTT. Its translation reads: CASSLTGRSWQPQHF.